A single sample gave rise to the 5 T cell receptor beta chains below, sequenced in a study of control samples from healthy donors and cancer patients. TCRdb's copy holds only in-frame clones and misses some; the assay was immunoSEQ multiplex PCR. The sample lists about 120,000 clones, roughly 93% occurring once. Source material: blood. The receptors were gathered from a man aged 25-45 years in good health.

A single count supports this clone. This chain uses TRBV18 with TRBJ1-1; D remains unclear. V was shortened by 1 base and J by 3 bases, with 6 bases between the two germline ends. The CDR3 has 13 residues. Germline V lookup: CDR1 KGHSH, CDR2 LQKENI. The CDR3 DNA reads as TGTGCCAGCTCACCACGGAGGGACACTGAAGCTTTCTTT. Amino acids: CASSPRRDTEAFF.

V gene TRBV5-1 combines with J gene TRBJ2-4; TRBD1 aligns across 7 bases. The V gene's germline CDR1 is SGHRS and CDR2 YFSETQ. Losses at the gene ends were 2 bases for V and 4 bases for J; bases not matched to a gene: 6. CDR3 length: 15 residues. CDR3: CASSLGDSDKNIQYF. In DNA, the CDR3 is TGCGCCAGCAGCTTAGGGGACAGCGATAAAAACATTCAGTACTTC.

This clone was observed once. The chain carries TRBV28 and TRBJ1-4; D gene ambiguous. Germline values: CDR1 MDHEN, CDR2 SYDVKM. Trimming shortened V by 7 bases and J by 8 bases, and 17 bases separated the two germline ends. The CDR3 spans 14 residues. DNA for the CDR3: TGTGCCAGCATGCCATGGGCCAATGACGAAAAACTGTTTTTT. It yields the protein CASMPWANDEKLFF.

The chain couples TRBV4-1 to TRBJ2-3; D gene unclear. The V end lost 0 bases, the J end lost 5 bases, and 15 bases lay between the germline ends. Germline V gene lookup returns CDR1 MGHRA and CDR2 YSYEKL. The CDR3 extends over 16 amino acids. CDR3 residues: CASSQDFMEKGDTQYF. CDR3 nucleotides: TGCGCCAGCAGCCAAGATTTTATGGAGAAAGGAGATACGCAGTATTTT.

The V gene is TRBV10-3, the J gene TRBJ2-1; possible D gene TRBD1, 5 bases. The CDR3 is made up of 13 amino acids. Deletions cut 2 bases from V and 15 bases from J, with 17 bases between. Germline CDR1 is ENHRY and CDR2 is SYGVKD. The CDR3 DNA sequence: TGTGCCATCAGTGAGGCAAACACAGGTACGGCGTTCTTC. As protein: CAISEANTGTAFF.